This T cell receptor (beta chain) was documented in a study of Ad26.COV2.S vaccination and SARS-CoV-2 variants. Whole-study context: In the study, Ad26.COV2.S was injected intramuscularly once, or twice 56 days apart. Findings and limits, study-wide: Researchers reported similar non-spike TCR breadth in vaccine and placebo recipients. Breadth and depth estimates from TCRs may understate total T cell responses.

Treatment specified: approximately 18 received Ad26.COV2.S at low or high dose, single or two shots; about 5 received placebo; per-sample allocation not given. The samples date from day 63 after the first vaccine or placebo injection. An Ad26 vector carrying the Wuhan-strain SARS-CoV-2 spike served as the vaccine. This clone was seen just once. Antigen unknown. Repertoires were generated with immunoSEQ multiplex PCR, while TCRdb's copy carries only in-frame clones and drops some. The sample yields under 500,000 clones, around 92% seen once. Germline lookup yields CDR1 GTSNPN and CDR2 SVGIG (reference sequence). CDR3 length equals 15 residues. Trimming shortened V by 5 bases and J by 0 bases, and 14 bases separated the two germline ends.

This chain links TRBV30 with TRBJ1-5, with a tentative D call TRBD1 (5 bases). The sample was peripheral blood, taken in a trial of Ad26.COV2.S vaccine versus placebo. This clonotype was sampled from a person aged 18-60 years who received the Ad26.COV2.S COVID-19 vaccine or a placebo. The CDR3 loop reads CAWWQTEYSNQPQHF. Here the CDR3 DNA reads TGTGCCTGGTGGCAGACAGAATATAGCAATCAGCCCCAGCATTTT.